The clone carrying this T cell receptor beta chain appeared many times. Its target is not known. The data were obtained in a study of T-cell reconstitution after alpha-beta-depleted transplantation in children. Study-level findings and limits: As was reported, about two months after transplant, alpha-beta T cells came from several hundred expanded graft clones.

TCRbeta library preparation incorporated unique molecular identifiers. TCRdb passed the PCR reads through MiXCR, listing each CDR3 protein once. The sample yields approximately 650,000 distinct CDR3 sequences, 13% seen once. V lost 2 bases, J lost 3 bases, and 11 bases lay in between. The length of the CDR3 is 14 residues. Germline assignment: CDR1 MNHEY and CDR2 SVGAGI. The chain uses TRBV6-5 and TRBJ2-7; D might be TRBD1 (6 bases). The sequenced sample was PBMCs, obtained before TCRalphabeta/CD19-depleted stem cell transplant. The TCR originated in a girl aged 2 to 9 with congenital amegakaryocytic thrombocytopenia, due to receive a stem cell transplant. The CDR3: CASSYDRTDYEQYF. CDR3 bases: TGTGCCAGCAGTTACGATAGGACAGACTACGAGCAGTACTTC.